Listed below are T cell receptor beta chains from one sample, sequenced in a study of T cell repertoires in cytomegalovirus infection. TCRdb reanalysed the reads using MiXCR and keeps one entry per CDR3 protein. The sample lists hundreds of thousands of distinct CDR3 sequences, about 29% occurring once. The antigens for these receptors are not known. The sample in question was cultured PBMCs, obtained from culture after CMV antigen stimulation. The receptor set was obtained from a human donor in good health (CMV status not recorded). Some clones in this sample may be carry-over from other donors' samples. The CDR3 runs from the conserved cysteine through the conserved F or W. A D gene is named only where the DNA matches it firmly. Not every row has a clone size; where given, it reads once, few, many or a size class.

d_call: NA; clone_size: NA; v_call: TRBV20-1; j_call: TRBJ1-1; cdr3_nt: TGCAGTGCTCCCAGACAGCAGATGAACACTGAAGCTTTCTTT; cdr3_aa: CSAPRQQMNTEAFF
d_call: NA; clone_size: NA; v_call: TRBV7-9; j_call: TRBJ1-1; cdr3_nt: TGTGCCAGCAGCTTAGGATGGGGAGGGGTGATGAACACTGAAGCTTTCTTT; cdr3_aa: CASSLGWGGVMNTEAFF
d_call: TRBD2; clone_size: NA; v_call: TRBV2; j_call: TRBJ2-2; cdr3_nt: TGTGCCAGCACTGGACTAGCGGGAGACCTCACCGGGGAGCTGTTTTTT; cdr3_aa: CASTGLAGDLTGELFF
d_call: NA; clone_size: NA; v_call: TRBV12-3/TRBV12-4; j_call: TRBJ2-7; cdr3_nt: TGTGCCAGCGGGAAGGACCCCTACGAGCAGTACTTC; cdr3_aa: CASGKDPYEQYF
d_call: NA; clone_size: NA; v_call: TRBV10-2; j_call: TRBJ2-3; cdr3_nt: TGCGCCAGCAGTGGATCGAGGCCCCGGGCAGATACGCAGTATTTT; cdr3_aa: CASSGSRPRADTQYF
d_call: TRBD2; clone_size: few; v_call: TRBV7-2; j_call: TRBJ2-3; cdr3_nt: TGTGCCAGCAGCGTCCTAGCGGGAGGGGTTGTGGATACGCAGTATTTT; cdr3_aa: CASSVLAGGVVDTQYF
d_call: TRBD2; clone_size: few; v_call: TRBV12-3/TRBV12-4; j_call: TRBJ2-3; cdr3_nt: TGTGCCAGCAGTCCCCCGGGGGGGCTGGCAGATACGCAGTATTTT; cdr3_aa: CASSPPGGLADTQYF
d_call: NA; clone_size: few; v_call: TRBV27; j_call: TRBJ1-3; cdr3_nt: TGTGCCAGCAGCCTTGACAAGGGAAACACCATATATTTT; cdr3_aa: CASSLDKGNTIYF
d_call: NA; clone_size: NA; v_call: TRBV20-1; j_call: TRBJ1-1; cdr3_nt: TGCAGTGCTAGGCCCTACACCCCTAAGGTTTTCTTT; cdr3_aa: CSARPYTPKVFF
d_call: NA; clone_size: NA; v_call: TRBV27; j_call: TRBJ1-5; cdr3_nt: TGTGCCAGCAGTCGCGGGGCTGACAATCAGCCCCAGCATTTT; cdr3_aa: CASSRGADNQPQHF
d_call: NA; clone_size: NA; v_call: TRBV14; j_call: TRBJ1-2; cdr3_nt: TGTGCCAGCAGCCAAGATGTAAGGGGCCGGGATGGCTACACCTTC; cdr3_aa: CASSQDVRGRDGYTF
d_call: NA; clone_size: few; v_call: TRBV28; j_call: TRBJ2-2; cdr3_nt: TGTGCCAGCAGTTTTGGAGGGAACACCGGGGAGCTGTTTTTT; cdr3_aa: CASSFGGNTGELFF
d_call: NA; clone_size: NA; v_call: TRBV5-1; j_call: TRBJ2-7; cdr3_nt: TGCGCCAGCAGCTTGGATTCCTCGGGCAGACCCTACGAGCAGTACTTC; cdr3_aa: CASSLDSSGRPYEQYF
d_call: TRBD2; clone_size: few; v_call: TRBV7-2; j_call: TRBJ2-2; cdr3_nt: TGTGCCGCGGGGAGGGGTTCCACCGGGGAGCTGTTTTTT; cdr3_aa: CAAGRGSTGELFF
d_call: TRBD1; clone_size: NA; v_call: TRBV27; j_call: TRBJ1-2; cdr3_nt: TGTGCCAGCAGACCCGGGACAGGGAATCGTAGTGGCTACACCTTC; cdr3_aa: CASRPGTGNRSGYTF